The rows below give T cell receptor beta chains drawn from one sample of a study of identical twins. TCRdb re-called the 5' RACE reads with MiXCR, one entry per CDR3 protein. There are under 1 million distinct CDR3 sequences in the sample; roughly an eighth occur only once, and around 1.5% lies in the top ten. The sample was also linked to a second study, of yellow fever vaccine responses in identical twins.

The sample taken for sequencing was PBMCs. These receptor sequences come from a young woman in good health. Each CDR3 is given with its conserved first and last residue. The D gene is left open where the match is weak. Some rows have no size entry. The others give once, few or many, or a class for an expanded clone.

V: TRBV27
size: few
J: TRBJ1-5
D: -
DNA: TGTGCCAGCAGTCAAATGGGTAACCAGCCCCAGCATTTT
CDR3: CASSQMGNQPQHF

V: TRBV12-3/TRBV12-4
size: many
J: TRBJ2-1
D: TRBD2
DNA: TGTGCCAGCAGTTTAGGGGGGAGGGCGGCTGAGCAGTTCTTC
CDR3: CASSLGGRAAEQFF

V: TRBV29-1
size: few
J: TRBJ2-1
D: -
DNA: TGCAGCGCTGATAGACAGGATTACAATGAGCAGTTCTTC
CDR3: CSADRQDYNEQFF

V: TRBV7-8
size: -
J: TRBJ2-5
D: TRBD1
DNA: TGTGCCAGCAGCACGGGACAGCCAAAAGAGACCCAGTACTTC
CDR3: CASSTGQPKETQYF

V: TRBV28
size: few
J: TRBJ2-2
D: TRBD2
DNA: TGTGCCAGCAGTTCACCCCAGCGGGGATACACCGGGGAGCTGTTTTTT
CDR3: CASSSPQRGYTGELFF

V: TRBV3-1
size: -
J: TRBJ1-5
D: -
DNA: TGTGCCAGCAGCCACAGCATTGGCAATCAGCCCCAGCATTTT
CDR3: CASSHSIGNQPQHF

V: TRBV4-2
size: many
J: TRBJ2-3
D: -
DNA: TGTGCCAGCAGCCAAGGGGGCTGGGCAGATACGCAGTATTTT
CDR3: CASSQGGWADTQYF

V: TRBV24-1
size: few
J: TRBJ2-5
D: TRBD1
DNA: TGTGCCACCAGTGATTCCCCCCCGGGACAGAACCAAGAGACCCAGTACTTC
CDR3: CATSDSPPGQNQETQYF

V: TRBV20-1
size: -
J: TRBJ1-5
D: -
DNA: TGCAGTGCTAGAGATCTCGTAGGAGCTAATCAGCCCCAGCATTTT
CDR3: CSARDLVGANQPQHF

V: TRBV7-9
size: few
J: TRBJ1-4
D: TRBD1
DNA: TGTGCCAGCAGCCCTCAGACAGGGGGCAGGGAAAAACTGTTTTTT
CDR3: CASSPQTGGREKLFF

V: TRBV6-1
size: -
J: TRBJ1-4
D: TRBD1
DNA: TGTGCCGGGACGACAGGGTCTAATGAAAAACTGTTTTTT
CDR3: CAGTTGSNEKLFF

V: TRBV7-7
size: -
J: TRBJ2-1
D: -
DNA: TGTGCCAGCAGCTTGTTCCGGGGCGATGAGCAGTTCTTC
CDR3: CASSLFRGDEQFF

V: TRBV5-5
size: -
J: TRBJ2-7
D: TRBD1
DNA: TGTGCCAGCAGCTTGTTGACAGGGGGCGGCTACGAGCAGTACTTC
CDR3: CASSLLTGGGYEQYF

V: TRBV5-1
size: -
J: TRBJ2-7
D: TRBD2
DNA: TGCGCCAGCAGCTTGGCCCCCGGCGGGGCGGGAGCCCCCCACCACTACGAGCAGTACTTC
CDR3: CASSLAPGGAGAPHHYEQYF

V: TRBV28
size: many
J: TRBJ1-5
D: TRBD1
DNA: TGTGCCAGCAGTTTCACAGGGGTTCTACAGCCCCAGCATTTT
CDR3: CASSFTGVLQPQHF

V: TRBV7-9
size: many
J: TRBJ1-1
D: -
DNA: TGTGCCAGCAGCGTTCCCCAGCGAGACACTGAAGCTTTCTTT
CDR3: CASSVPQRDTEAFF

V: TRBV4-1
size: few
J: TRBJ2-3
D: TRBD2
DNA: TGCGCCAGCAGCCAAGATACAGGGACTAGCGGGAGGTTATTGGGCTCAGATACGCAGTATTTT
CDR3: CASSQDTGTSGRLLGSDTQYF

V: TRBV9
size: few
J: TRBJ1-2
D: TRBD1
DNA: TGTGCCAGCAGCGTAGGGGGACAGGGGGGCTATGGCTACACCTTC
CDR3: CASSVGGQGGYGYTF

V: TRBV20-1
size: few
J: TRBJ2-5
D: TRBD2
DNA: TGCAGTGCACGGCCTAGCGGGAGGAAAGAGACCCAGTACTTC
CDR3: CSARPSGRKETQYF

V: TRBV9
size: -
J: TRBJ1-5
D: TRBD1
DNA: TGTGCCAGCAGCCAGACAGGGGGTACTCAGCCCCAGCATTTT
CDR3: CASSQTGGTQPQHF

V: TRBV7-2
size: -
J: TRBJ1-5
D: -
DNA: TGTGCCAGCAGCCCCAGGACCGGGCAGCCCCAGCATTTT
CDR3: CASSPRTGQPQHF

V: TRBV20-1
size: few
J: TRBJ2-3
D: TRBD1
DNA: TGCAGTGCTAGGAAAGGGGGCCCGACAGATACGCAGTATTTT
CDR3: CSARKGGPTDTQYF

V: TRBV6-5
size: -
J: TRBJ2-6
D: TRBD1
DNA: TGTGCCAGCAGTTACGTGGGACAGGGTTTTCCTGGGGCCAACGTCCTGACTTTC
CDR3: CASSYVGQGFPGANVLTF

V: TRBV7-8
size: -
J: TRBJ2-7
D: TRBD1
DNA: TGTGCCAGCACACCCCGACAGGGGCCCTACGAGCAGTACTTC
CDR3: CASTPRQGPYEQYF

V: TRBV29-1
size: few
J: TRBJ2-5
D: TRBD1
DNA: TGCAGCGTTGGGGCCTGGGACAGGGAGGTCCAAGAGACCCAGTACTTC
CDR3: CSVGAWDREVQETQYF

V: TRBV7-8
size: -
J: TRBJ2-2
D: TRBD2
DNA: TGTGCCAGCAGCTTATGGGGGGTCGGGGGGACCGGGGAGCTGTTTTTT
CDR3: CASSLWGVGGTGELFF

V: TRBV12-3/TRBV12-4
size: many
J: TRBJ2-2
D: -
DNA: TGTGCCAGCACCCCCACGCAGACGACCGGGGAGCTGTTTTTT
CDR3: CASTPTQTTGELFF

V: TRBV7-2
size: -
J: TRBJ2-1
D: TRBD2
DNA: TGTGCCAGCAGCTTAGGACTAGCTGCAGGCTCATACAATGAGCAGTTCTTC
CDR3: CASSLGLAAGSYNEQFF

V: TRBV4-1
size: -
J: TRBJ2-2
D: -
DNA: TGCGCCAGCAGACTTACCGGGACACCGAACACCGGGGAGCTGTTTTTT
CDR3: CASRLTGTPNTGELFF

V: TRBV7-7
size: -
J: TRBJ2-5
D: -
DNA: TGTGCCAGCAGCTTAGGCTCGCCAAAAGAGACCCAGTACTTC
CDR3: CASSLGSPKETQYF

V: TRBV6-5
size: -
J: TRBJ2-7
D: -
DNA: TGTGCCAGCAGTTACACACAGAATCGGGTGGTCTACGAGCAGTACTTC
CDR3: CASSYTQNRVVYEQYF